This T cell receptor (beta chain) is from a study of cytomegalovirus exposure and HLA in healthy donors. General study results and limits: Most subjects had HLA-A and HLA-B alleles reportedly predicted accurately by TCR beta sequences.

This clone has only one observation. Its specificity is unknown. The PCR contained 60 Vbeta and 13 Jbeta primers. Some clones are missing from TCRdb's copy, which holds only in-frame ones; the method was immunoSEQ multiplex PCR. The sample has about 140,000 clones, roughly 80% seen once; the top ten hold 1.2%. This CDR3 contains 16 residues. V was pared by 3 bases and J by 11 bases, with 14 bases of the junction left unmatched. Germline values: CDR1 LNHDA, CDR2 SQIVND (reference sequence). The sequenced material came from PBMCs. The J gene is TRBJ2-1, the V gene TRBV19; 9 bases agree with TRBD2. The receptor comes from a female donor in good health and CMV-seronegative. CDR3 in amino acids: CASSMYGTSTSNKQFF. CDR3 DNA sequence: TGTGCCAGTAGTATGTACGGGACTAGCACCTCTAATAAGCAGTTCTTC.